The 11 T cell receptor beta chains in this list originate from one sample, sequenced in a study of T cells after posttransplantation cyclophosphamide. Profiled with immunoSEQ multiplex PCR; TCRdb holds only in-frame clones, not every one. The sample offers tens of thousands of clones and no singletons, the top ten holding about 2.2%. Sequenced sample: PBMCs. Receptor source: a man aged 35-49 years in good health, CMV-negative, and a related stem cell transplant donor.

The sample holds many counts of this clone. DNA of the CDR3: TGTGCCAGCAGCCAAGGCCCTTCTACCACAGATACGCAGTATTTT. It codes for CASSQGPSTTDTQYF. The rearrangement uses TRBV4-2 and TRBJ2-3; D remains unclear. Germline V lookup: CDR1 LGHNA, CDR2 YNFKEQ. This CDR3 is 15 amino acids long. With 1 base removed from V and 2 bases from J, the gap between germline ends came to 10 bases.

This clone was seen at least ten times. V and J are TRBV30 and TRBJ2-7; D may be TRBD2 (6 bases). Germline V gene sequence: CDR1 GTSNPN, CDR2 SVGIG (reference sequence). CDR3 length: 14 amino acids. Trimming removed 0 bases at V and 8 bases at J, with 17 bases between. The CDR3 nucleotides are TGTGCCTGGAGTGTATGGGGGACTCCTACGAAGCAGTACTTC. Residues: CAWSVWGTPTKQYF.

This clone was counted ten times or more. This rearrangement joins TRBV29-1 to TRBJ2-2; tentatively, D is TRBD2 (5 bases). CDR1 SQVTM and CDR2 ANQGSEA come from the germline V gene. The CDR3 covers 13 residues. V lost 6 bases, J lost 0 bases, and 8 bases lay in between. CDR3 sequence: CSVWEPNTGELFF. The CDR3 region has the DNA TGCAGCGTGTGGGAGCCGAACACCGGGGAGCTGTTTTTT.

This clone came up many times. CDR3 sequence reads: CASSQDGSGVLGNQPQHF. DNA of the CDR3: TGTGCCAGCAGCCAAGATGGGTCGGGGGTGTTGGGCAATCAGCCCCAGCATTTT. The chain couples TRBV4-2 to TRBJ1-5; D might be TRBD1 (5 bases). V gave up 0 bases and J gave up 2 bases, with 17 bases separating them. CDR1 LGHNA and CDR2 YNFKEQ come from the germline V gene. This CDR3 spans 18 amino acids.

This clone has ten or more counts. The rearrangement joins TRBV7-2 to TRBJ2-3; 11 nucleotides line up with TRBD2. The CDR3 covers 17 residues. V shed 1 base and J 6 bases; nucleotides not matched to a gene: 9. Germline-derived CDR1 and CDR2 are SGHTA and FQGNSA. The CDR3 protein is CASSLGVAGGPVDTQYF. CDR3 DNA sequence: TGTGCCAGCAGCTTAGGGGTAGCGGGAGGGCCTGTCGATACGCAGTATTTT.

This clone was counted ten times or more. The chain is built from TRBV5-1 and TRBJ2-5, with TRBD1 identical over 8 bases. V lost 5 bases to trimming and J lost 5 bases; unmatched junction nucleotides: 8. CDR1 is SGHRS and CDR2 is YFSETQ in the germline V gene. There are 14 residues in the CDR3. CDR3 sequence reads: CASRSQGAMETQYF. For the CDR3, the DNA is TGCGCCAGCAGGTCGCAGGGGGCGATGGAGACCCAGTACTTC.

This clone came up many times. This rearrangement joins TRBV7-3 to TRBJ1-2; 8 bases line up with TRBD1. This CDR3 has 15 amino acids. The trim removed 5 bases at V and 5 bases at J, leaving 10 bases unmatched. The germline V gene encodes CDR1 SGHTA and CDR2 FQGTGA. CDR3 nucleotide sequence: TGTGCCAGCAGCCTTACAGGGGGGGGGATATATGGCTACACCTTC. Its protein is CASSLTGGGIYGYTF.

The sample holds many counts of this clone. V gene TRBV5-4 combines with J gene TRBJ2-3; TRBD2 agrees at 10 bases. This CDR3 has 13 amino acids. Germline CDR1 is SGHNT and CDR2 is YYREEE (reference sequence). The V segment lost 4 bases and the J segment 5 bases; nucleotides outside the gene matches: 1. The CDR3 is CASSGTSEDTQYF. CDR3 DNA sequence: TGTGCCAGCAGCGGGACTAGCGAAGATACGCAGTATTTT.

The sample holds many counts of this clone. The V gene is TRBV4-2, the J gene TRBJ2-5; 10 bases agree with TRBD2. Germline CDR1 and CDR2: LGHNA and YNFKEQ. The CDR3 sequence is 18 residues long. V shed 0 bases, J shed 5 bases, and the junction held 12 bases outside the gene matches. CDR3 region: CASSQDGIAGAGGETQYF. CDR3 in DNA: TGTGCCAGCAGCCAAGATGGGATAGCGGGAGCGGGAGGGGAGACCCAGTACTTC.

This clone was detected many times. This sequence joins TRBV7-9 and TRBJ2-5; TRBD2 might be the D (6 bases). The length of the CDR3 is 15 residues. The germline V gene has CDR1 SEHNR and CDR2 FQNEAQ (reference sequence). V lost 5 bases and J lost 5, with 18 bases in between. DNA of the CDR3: TGTGCCAGCAGCCCCCCCGGACTACGGGGGGAGACCCAGTACTTC. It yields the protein CASSPPGLRGETQYF.

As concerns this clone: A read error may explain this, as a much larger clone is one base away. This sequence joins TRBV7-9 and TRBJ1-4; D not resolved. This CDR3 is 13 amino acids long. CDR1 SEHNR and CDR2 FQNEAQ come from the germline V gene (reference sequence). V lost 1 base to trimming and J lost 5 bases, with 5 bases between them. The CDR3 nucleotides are TGTGCCAGCAGCTTAGGCGGAAATGAAAAACTGTTTTTT. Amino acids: CASSLGGNEKLFF.